These 10 T cell receptor beta chains were all obtained from the same sample, sequenced in a study of graft-versus-host responses after intestinal transplantation. TCRdb keeps only in-frame clones here, not all; method: immunoSEQ multiplex PCR. The profile shows approximately 86,000 clones, roughly 91% of them singletons. Their specific antigens are unknown. The material was unstimulated CD4+ T cells sorted from spleen or lymph node cells, obtained before intestinal transplant. These receptors all stem from a human donor who received an intestinal transplant.

This clone was seen a handful of times. V gene TRBV27 combines with J gene TRBJ1-4; no firm D call. CDR1 is MNHEY and CDR2 is SMNVEV in the germline V gene (reference sequence). The CDR3 has 13 amino acids. Deletions cut 3 bases from V and 6 bases from J, with 8 bases between. CDR3 nucleotide sequence: TGTGCCAGCAGTTTGGGCGTAGATGAAAAACTGTTTTTT. It encodes CASSLGVDEKLFF.

The chain couples TRBV5-6 to TRBJ2-4, with 8 bases matching TRBD1. Germline V gene sequence: CDR1 SGHDT, CDR2 YYEEEE. Trimming cost V 1 base and J 9 bases; bases outside gene matches: 9. This CDR3 contains 15 residues. Written as DNA, the CDR3 is TGTGCCAGCAGCTTGAGGACCGGGACAGGAACCATTCAGTACTTC. Its protein is CASSLRTGTGTIQYF.

The rearrangement links TRBV11-2 to TRBJ1-2; D gene uncertain. Trimming pared 1 base from V and 4 bases from J, leaving 7 bases between. Germline V gene data show CDR1 as SGHAT and CDR2 as FQNNGV. This CDR3 has 13 amino acids. CDR3 loop: CASSLGGSYGYTF. The CDR3 nucleotides read TGTGCCAGCAGCTTAGGAGGGTCCTATGGCTACACCTTC.

The chain links TRBV7-9 to TRBJ2-1, with 9 positions matching TRBD1. The V gene's germline CDR1 is SEHNR and CDR2 FQNEAQ (reference sequence). V gave up 6 bases and J gave up 6 bases; unmatched junction bases: 3. This CDR3 has 13 amino acids. The DNA of the CDR3 is TGTGCCAGCAGATGGGGACAGGGCAATGAGCAGTTCTTC. Amino acids: CASRWGQGNEQFF. The full variable domain, with the rest looked up from reference TRBV7-9 and TRBJ2-1, is DTGVSQNPRHKITKRGQNVTFRCDPISEHNRLYWYRQTLGQGPEFLTYFQNEAQLEKSRLLSDRFSAERPKGSFSTLEIQRTEQGDSAMYLCASRWGQGNEQFFGPGTRLTVL.

V usage is TRBV5-6 and J usage is TRBJ2-7, with 9 bases identical to TRBD1. The trim removed 3 bases at V and 1 base at J, leaving 8 bases unmatched. The CDR3 has 16 amino acids. Germline lookup yields CDR1 SGHDT and CDR2 YYEEEE. The CDR3 loop is CASSSTGDRESYEQYF. CDR3 DNA: TGTGCCAGCAGCTCTACGGGGGACAGGGAGTCCTACGAGCAGTACTTC.

This clone has just a few counts. V and J are TRBV19 and TRBJ2-6, with a possible D match to TRBD1 (6 bases). V lost 8 bases, J lost 0 bases, and 8 bases lay in between. The CDR3 contains 14 residues. Germline V gene data show CDR1 as LNHDA and CDR2 as SQIVND (reference sequence). In DNA, the CDR3 is TGTGCCAGTTGGGGGCACTCTGGGGCCAACGTCCTGACTTTC. It encodes CASWGHSGANVLTF.

The J gene is TRBJ1-1, the V gene TRBV29-1; 7 nucleotides line up with TRBD1. Per the germline V gene, CDR1 is SQVTM and CDR2 is ANQGSEA. CDR3 size: 16 residues. V lost 3 bases and J lost 1; bases outside the gene matches: 11. The CDR3, as DNA: TGCAGCGTTGACTCCAGGGGGTTAAGCTCGAACACTGAAGCTTTCTTT. Translated, it gives CSVDSRGLSSNTEAFF.

V gene TRBV4-3 combines with J gene TRBJ2-3; 16 bases map to TRBD2. The ends lost 2 bases at V and 4 bases at J; junction bases unmatched: 9. Germline CDR1 reads LGHNA; CDR2 reads YSLEER. CDR3 length equals 19 residues. The CDR3 DNA sequence: TGCGCCAGCAGCCAACCCCCCAGAGGGACTAGCGGGGGGGCAGATACGCAGTATTTT. Encoded protein: CASSQPPRGTSGGADTQYF.

This clone came up a few times. This chain links TRBV19 with TRBJ2-7; 8 nucleotides agree with TRBD1. The CDR3 loop spans 15 amino acids. Trimming cost V 5 bases and J 6 bases; bases outside gene matches: 12. Germline V lookup: CDR1 LNHDA, CDR2 SQIVND (reference sequence). The CDR3 nucleotides are TGTGCCAGTAGTGTGACCGGACAGGGTAGGTTCGAGCAGTACTTC. Translation: CASSVTGQGRFEQYF.

This chain uses TRBV5-8 with TRBJ1-2, with D maybe TRBD1 (5 bases). The germline V and J ends were trimmed by 0 bases and 4 bases, with 22 bases remaining between them. This CDR3 contains 18 residues. Germline CDR1 and CDR2: SGHTS and YDEGEE. The CDR3 DNA reads as TGTGCCAGCAGCTTGGAGCTCGGCGAGAGGAGGGGTCTCTATGGCTACACCTTC. Translated: CASSLELGERRGLYGYTF.